This T cell receptor beta chain derives from a study of identical twins. This clonotype showed up just a few times. Antigen: not known. Study outcomes and limitations: Out-of-frame alpha sequences common to twins exhibited a surplus of low generation probability. Invariant MAIT and iNKT cells could partly confound zero-insertion analyses.

The trim removed 7 bases at V and 5 bases at J, leaving 7 bases unmatched. In germline, CDR1 is MNHNS, CDR2 SASEGT. The CDR3 has 15 amino acids. TCRdb re-called the 5' RACE reads with MiXCR, one entry per CDR3 protein. In the table there are hundreds of thousands of distinct CDR3 sequences, roughly 18% of which are singletons. These data also formed part of another study, on T cells expressing NK-cell markers.

This receptor was obtained from a young woman in good health. V and J are TRBV6-1 and TRBJ2-2; 10 nucleotides agree with TRBD1. The sample taken for sequencing was PBMCs. The CDR3 reads CASTRGQGRTGELFF. In nucleotides, the CDR3 is TGTGCCAGCACGCGGGGACAGGGGCGGACCGGGGAGCTGTTTTTT.